This T cell receptor (beta chain) emerged from a study of persistence of HIV-infected CD4 T cells. Study information: Donors were ART-treated; their CMV- and Gag-responding CD4+ T cells were isolated.

Overlapping HIV-1 Gag 15-mer peptides at about 1 ug per peptide per mL were used. CD40L-negative CD69-negative CD45RO-high memory CD4+ T cells were sorted as populations depleted of antigen-responding cells. With V trimmed by 1 base and J by 2 bases, 2 bases remained unmatched. The germline V gene has CDR1 SGHDT and CDR2 YYEEEE. The CDR3 length is 16 residues. Study-level results: TCRbeta richness was lower in CMV- and Gag-responding cells than in anti-CD3/anti-CD28-responding cells.

This clone has a handful of counts. Its target is not known. Sequencing used immunoSEQ version 4 in survey mode. Profiled with immunoSEQ multiplex PCR; TCRdb holds only in-frame clones, not every one. The table has around 39,000 clones, approximately 78% seen once. This sequence joins TRBV5-6 and TRBJ2-3; 12 positions agree with TRBD2. This TCR derives from an adult with HIV. The donor label of this sample is uncertain. The material was cultured CD4+ T cells from PBMCs, obtained from a patient who received antiretroviral therapy. The CDR3, as DNA: TGTGCCAGCAGCTTGAGACTAGCGGGGGTCACAGATACGCAGTATTTT. This gives the protein CASSLRLAGVTDTQYF.